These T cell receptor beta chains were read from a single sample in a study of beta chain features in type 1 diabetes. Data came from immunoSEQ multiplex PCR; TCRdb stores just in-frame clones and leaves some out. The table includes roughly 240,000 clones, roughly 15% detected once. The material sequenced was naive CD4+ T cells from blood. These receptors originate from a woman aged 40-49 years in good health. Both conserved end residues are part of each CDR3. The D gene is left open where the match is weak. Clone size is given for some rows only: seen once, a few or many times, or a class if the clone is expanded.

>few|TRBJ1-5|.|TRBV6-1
TGTGCCAGCTCTAATCCAGGGGATCAGCCCCAGCATTTT
CASSNPGDQPQHF
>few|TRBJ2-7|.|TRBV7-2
TGTGCCAGCAGCCTTGCTGGACATATTACCTCCTACGAGCAGTACTTC
CASSLAGHITSYEQYF
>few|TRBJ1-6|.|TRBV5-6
TGTGCCAGCAGCCCCGTCGGGGTTTATAATTCACCCCTCCACTTT
CASSPVGVYNSPLHF
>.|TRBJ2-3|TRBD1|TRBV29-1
TGCAGCGTTGAACCGGGACAGACTCAGGATACGCAGTATTTT
CSVEPGQTQDTQYF
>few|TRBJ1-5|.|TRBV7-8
TGTGCCAGCAGCTTAGCGGAGAGGAGCAATCAGCCCCAGCATTTT
CASSLAERSNQPQHF
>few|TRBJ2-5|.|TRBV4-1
TGCGCCAGCAGCCAACACGGAGGGGAGACCCAGTACTTC
CASSQHGGETQYF
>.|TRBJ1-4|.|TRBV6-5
TGTGCCAGCAGCGGCGGGCGACGAGACAAACTGTTTTTT
CASSGGRRDKLFF
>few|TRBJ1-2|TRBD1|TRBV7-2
TGTGCCAGCAGCTCGCCCGGGACAGCCCAGGAGGCGGACTACACCTTC
CASSSPGTAQEADYTF
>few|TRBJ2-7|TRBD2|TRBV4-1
TGCGCCAGCAGCGAATACACTAGCGGAGTCACCTACGAGCAGTACTTC
CASSEYTSGVTYEQYF
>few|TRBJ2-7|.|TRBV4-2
TGTGCCAGCAGCCAAGAAGGGGGATTTACCTACGAGCAGTACTTC
CASSQEGGFTYEQYF
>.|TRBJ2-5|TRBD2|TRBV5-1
TGCGCCAGCAGCCTGGGACTAGAAGAGACCCAGTACTTC
CASSLGLEETQYF
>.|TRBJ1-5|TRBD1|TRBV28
TGTGCCACCTTTCCCGTACACGACAGGGGTCCCCAGCATTTT
CATFPVHDRGPQHF
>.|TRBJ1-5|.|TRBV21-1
TGTGCCAGCAGCAAAGAGACTAGGACAGGGAAGCCCCAGCATTTT
CASSKETRTGKPQHF
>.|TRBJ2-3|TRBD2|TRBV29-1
TGCAGCGTTGGTTTGGCGGGGGGGTTCACAGATACGCAGTATTTT
CSVGLAGGFTDTQYF
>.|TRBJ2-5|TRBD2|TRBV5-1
TGCGCCAGCGCCCGGGGGGGCGAGGAGACCCAGTACTTC
CASARGGEETQYF
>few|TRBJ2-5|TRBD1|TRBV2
TGTGCCAGCGGGACAGGGGTTGAGACCCAGTACTTC
CASGTGVETQYF
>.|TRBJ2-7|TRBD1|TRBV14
TGTGCCAGCAGCCGCAGACAGGGGCCCTACGAGCAGTACTTC
CASSRRQGPYEQYF
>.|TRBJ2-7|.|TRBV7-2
TGTGCCAGCAGCCCTCGGACAAAAGGGTCCTCCTACGAGCAGTACTTC
CASSPRTKGSSYEQYF
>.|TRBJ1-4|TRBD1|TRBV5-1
TGCGCCAGCAGCTTCACTACCGGGACAGGGGAAAAACTGTTTTTT
CASSFTTGTGEKLFF
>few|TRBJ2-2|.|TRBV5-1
TGCGCCAGCAGCTTCAACAGGTTCGGGAACACCGGGGAGCTGTTTTTT
CASSFNRFGNTGELFF
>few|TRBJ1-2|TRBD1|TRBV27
TGTGCCAGCAGACCTGAAGTGGACAGGGCCTATGGCTACACCTTC
CASRPEVDRAYGYTF
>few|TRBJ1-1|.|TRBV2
TGTGCCAGCAGTGAAACGGACAGAGCGAACACTGAAGCTTTCTTT
CASSETDRANTEAFF
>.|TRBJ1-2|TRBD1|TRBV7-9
TGTGCCAGCAGCTCAGTCGGGACAGGGGTTAACTATGGCTACACCTTC
CASSSVGTGVNYGYTF
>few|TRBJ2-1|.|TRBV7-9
TGTGCCAGCAGCCTGGAGGGGTATCTCCCCAATGAGCAGTTCTTC
CASSLEGYLPNEQFF
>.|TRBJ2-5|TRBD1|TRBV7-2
TGTGCCAGCAGCCAAGGGGGCAGACAAGAGACCCAGTACTTC
CASSQGGRQETQYF
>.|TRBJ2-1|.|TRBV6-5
TGTGCCAGCACCCCGGGGACTCTTCAGAATGAGCAGTTCTTC
CASTPGTLQNEQFF
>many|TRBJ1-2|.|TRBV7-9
TGTGCCAGCAGCGGGTGGGACATCTATGGCTACACCTTC
CASSGWDIYGYTF
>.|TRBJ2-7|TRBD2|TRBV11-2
TGTGCCAGCAGCTTAGTTCCGGGGGGGGAGTACGAGCAGTACTTC
CASSLVPGGEYEQYF
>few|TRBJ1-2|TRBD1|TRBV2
TGTGCCAGCAGTGCAGGGGGTATTGACTATGGCTACACCTTC
CASSAGGIDYGYTF
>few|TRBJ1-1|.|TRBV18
TGTGCCAGCTCACCACCGATCAGGGTGAATACTGAAGCTTTCTTT
CASSPPIRVNTEAFF
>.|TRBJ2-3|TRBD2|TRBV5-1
TGCGCCAGCAGCTCGGGACTAGAGTTCCCTCTCACCGATACGCAGTATTTT
CASSSGLEFPLTDTQYF
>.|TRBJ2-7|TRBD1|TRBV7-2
TGTGCCAGCAGCTCAATTAGTCGACAGGGTTACGAGCAGTACTTC
CASSSISRQGYEQYF
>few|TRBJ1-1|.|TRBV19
TGTGCCAGTAGTATTTCCAGCGTAAACACTGAAGCTTTCTTT
CASSISSVNTEAFF
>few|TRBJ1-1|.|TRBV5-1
TGCGCCAGCAGCTTGGTCGCAGGCCCGAACACTGAAGCTTTCTTT
CASSLVAGPNTEAFF
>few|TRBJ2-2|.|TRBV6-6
TGTGCCAGCAGCTGGACAGTATCGAACACCGGGGAGCTGTTTTTT
CASSWTVSNTGELFF
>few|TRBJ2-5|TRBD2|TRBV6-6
TGTGCCAGCAGTACATCTAGCGGGGGGGCACCTGAGACCCAGTACTTC
CASSTSSGGAPETQYF
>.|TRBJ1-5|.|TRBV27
TGTGCCAGCAGTCCCTCGGGCAGGGCGAGGCCCCAGCATTTT
CASSPSGRARPQHF
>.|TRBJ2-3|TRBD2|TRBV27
TGTGCCAGCAGTTGGAGCGGGGGATTCGGAGATACGCAGTATTTT
CASSWSGGFGDTQYF
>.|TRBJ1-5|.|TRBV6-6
TGTGCCAGCAGTTACGCTGTGGGGGCCAATAATCAGCCCCAGCATTTT
CASSYAVGANNQPQHF
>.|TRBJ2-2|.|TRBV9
TGTGCCAGCAGCGTAGGACAGGCCGCGAACACCGGGGAGCTGTTTTTT
CASSVGQAANTGELFF
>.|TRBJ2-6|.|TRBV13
TGTGCCAGCAGCTTAAAACAGGACCGAAACTCTGGGGCCAACGTCCTGACTTTC
CASSLKQDRNSGANVLTF
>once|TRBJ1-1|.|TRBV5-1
TGCGCCAGCAGCTTGGCATCCGGTCCCGGAGGTAGTACTGAAGCTTTCTTT
CASSLASGPGGSTEAFF
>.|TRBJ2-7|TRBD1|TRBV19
TGTGCCAGTAGGCCTCCGGGACAGGGGAACGAGCAGTACTTC
CASRPPGQGNEQYF
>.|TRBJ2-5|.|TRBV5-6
TGTGCCAGCAGCTGGTCGGACCAAGAGACCCAGTACTTC
CASSWSDQETQYF
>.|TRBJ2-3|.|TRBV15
TGTGCCACCAGCAGAGATCGGCAGGCGAGCACAGATACGCAGTATTTT
CATSRDRQASTDTQYF
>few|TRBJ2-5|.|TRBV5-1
TGCGCCAGCAGCTTGGGAGGGGGCCAAGAGACCCAGTACTTC
CASSLGGGQETQYF
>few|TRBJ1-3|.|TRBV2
TGTGCCACTGCCCAGGGGTCAGGAAACACCATATATTTT
CATAQGSGNTIYF
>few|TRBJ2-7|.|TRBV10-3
TGTGCCATCAGTACGGGGGGCGTCTACGAGCAGTACTTC
CAISTGGVYEQYF
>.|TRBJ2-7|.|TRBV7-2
TGTGCCAGCAGCTTAGATCCGATGAGATACGAGCAGTACTTC
CASSLDPMRYEQYF
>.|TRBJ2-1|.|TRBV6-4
TGTGCCAGCAGTGAAGAGGGAAGGCGGGGCGGCCCTTACAATGAGCAGTTCTTC
CASSEEGRRGGPYNEQFF
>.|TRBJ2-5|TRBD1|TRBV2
TGTGCCAGCACACAGGGGGCGGAGACCCAGTACTTC
CASTQGAETQYF
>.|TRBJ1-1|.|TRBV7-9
TGTGCCAGCAGACTATTCGGGGGAATGAACACTGAAGCTTTCTTT
CASRLFGGMNTEAFF
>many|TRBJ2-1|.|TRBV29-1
TGCAGCCAAAATCGGGGCAATGAGCAGTTCTTC
CSQNRGNEQFF
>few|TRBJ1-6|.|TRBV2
TGTGCCAGCGTAGCTGGTACCAGCTCCTATAATTCACCCCTCCACTTT
CASVAGTSSYNSPLHF
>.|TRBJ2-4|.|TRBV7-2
TGTGCCAGCAGCCCGGGGACCAAAAACATTCAGTACTTC
CASSPGTKNIQYF
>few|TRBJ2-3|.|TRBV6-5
TGTGCCAGCAGTTACCGCGGCAGGGGGGCAGATACGCAGTATTTT
CASSYRGRGADTQYF
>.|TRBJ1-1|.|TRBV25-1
TGTGCCAGCAGTGCTTCGTCCTCCTCCACTGAAGCTTTCTTT
CASSASSSSTEAFF
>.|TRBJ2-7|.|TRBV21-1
TGTGCCAGCAGAGCACAAGGGGGTCGAATAGAATGGCCCTCCTACGAGCAGTACTTC
CASRAQGGRIEWPSYEQYF
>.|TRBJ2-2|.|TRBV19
TGTGCCAGTAAGGGCAGGGCGAACACCGGGGAGCTGTTTTTT
CASKGRANTGELFF
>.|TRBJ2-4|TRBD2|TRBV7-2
TGTGCCAGCAGCTTACATTTACTAGCGGGGGAAGCCAAAAACATTCAGTACTTC
CASSLHLLAGEAKNIQYF